This paragraph reports one T cell receptor beta chain. Its matching antigen is unknown. The data belong to a study of cytomegalovirus exposure and HLA in healthy donors. CDR1 is LNHDA and CDR2 is SQIVND in the germline V gene (reference sequence). V lost 9 bases to trimming and J lost 2 bases, with 14 bases between them. The CDR3 is 13 residues long. Clones were sequenced by immunoSEQ multiplex PCR, and TCRdb holds only the in-frame ones, with some missing. The data contain tens of thousands of clones, just under 95% of them singletons. Study-wide findings and caveats: The classifier reportedly diagnosed cytomegalovirus status with high sensitivity and specificity. A few CMV-associated chains proved CMV antigen-specific in vitro.

Sequenced material: PBMCs. The V gene is TRBV19, the J gene TRBJ2-7; maybe TRBD2 (5 bases). The sequence was obtained from a man younger than 30 in good health and CMV-seropositive. DNA for the CDR3: TGTGCCAGCAGAGGGCCCGACGCCTACGAGCAGTACTTC. It codes for CASRGPDAYEQYF.